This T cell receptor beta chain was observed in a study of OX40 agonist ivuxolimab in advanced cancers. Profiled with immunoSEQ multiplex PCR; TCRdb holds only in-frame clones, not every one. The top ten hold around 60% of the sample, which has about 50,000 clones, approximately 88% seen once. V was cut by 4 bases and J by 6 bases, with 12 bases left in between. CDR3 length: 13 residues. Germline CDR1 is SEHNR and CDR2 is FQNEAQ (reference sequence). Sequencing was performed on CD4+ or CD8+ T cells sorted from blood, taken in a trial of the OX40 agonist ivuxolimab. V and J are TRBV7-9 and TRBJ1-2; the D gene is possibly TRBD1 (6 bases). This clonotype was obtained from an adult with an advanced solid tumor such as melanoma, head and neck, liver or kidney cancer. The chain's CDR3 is CASSSGAVDGYTF. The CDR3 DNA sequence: TGTGCCAGCAGCTCAGGGGCGGTGGATGGCTACACCTTC. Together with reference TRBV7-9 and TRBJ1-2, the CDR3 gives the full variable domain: DTGVSQNPRHKITKRGQNVTFRCDPISEHNRLYWYRQTLGQGPEFLTYFQNEAQLEKSRLLSDRFSAERPKGSFSTLEIQRTEQGDSAMYLCASSSGAVDGYTFGSGTRLTVV.